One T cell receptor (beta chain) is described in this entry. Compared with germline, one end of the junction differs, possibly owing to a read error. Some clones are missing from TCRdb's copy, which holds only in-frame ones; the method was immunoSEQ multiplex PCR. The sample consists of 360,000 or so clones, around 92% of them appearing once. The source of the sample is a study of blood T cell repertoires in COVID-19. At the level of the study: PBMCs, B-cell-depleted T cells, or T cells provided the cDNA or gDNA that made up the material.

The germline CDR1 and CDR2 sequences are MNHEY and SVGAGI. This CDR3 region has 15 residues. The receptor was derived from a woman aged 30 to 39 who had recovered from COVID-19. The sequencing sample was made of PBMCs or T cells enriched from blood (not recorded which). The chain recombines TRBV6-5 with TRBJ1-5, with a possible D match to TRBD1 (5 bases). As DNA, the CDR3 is TGTACCAGCCTACCCAGGGTTGGTAGCAATCAGCCCCAGCATTTT. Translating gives CTSLPRVGSNQPQHF.